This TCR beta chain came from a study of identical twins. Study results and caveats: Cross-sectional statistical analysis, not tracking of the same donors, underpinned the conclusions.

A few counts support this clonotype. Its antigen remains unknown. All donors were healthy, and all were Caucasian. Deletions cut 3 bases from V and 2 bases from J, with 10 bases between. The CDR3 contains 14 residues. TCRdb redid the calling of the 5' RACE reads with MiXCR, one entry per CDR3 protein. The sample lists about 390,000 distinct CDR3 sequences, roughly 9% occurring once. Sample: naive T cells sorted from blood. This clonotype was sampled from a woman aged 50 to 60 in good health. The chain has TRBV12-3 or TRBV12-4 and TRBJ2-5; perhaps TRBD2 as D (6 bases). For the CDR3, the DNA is TGTGCCAGCAGTTTCGGCGGGATACAAGAGACCCAGTACTTC. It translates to CASSFGGIQETQYF.